This TCR beta chain was observed in a study of OX40 agonist ivuxolimab in advanced cancers. With regard to the full study: Ivuxolimab was an agonistic, fully human IgG2 monoclonal antibody directed against OX40 (CD134), a costimulatory receptor. Patients were allowed to have had prior anti-PD-1, anti-PD-L1 or anti-CTLA-4 therapy, and 40% of the dose-escalation patients had been treated with checkpoint inhibitors. Intravenous ivuxolimab was administered to patients every 2 weeks at six dose levels: 0.01, 0.1, 0.3, 1.5, 3 and 10 mg/kg. Among the approximately 50 dose-escalation patients, around 19 had hepatocellular carcinoma, about 15 melanoma, 9 renal cell carcinoma and 9 head and neck cancer. The monotherapy dose-escalation portion (N ≈ 55 patients) of the phase I ivuxolimab trial is reported in the paper. Three dose-escalation patients achieved partial responses, one with hepatocellular carcinoma and two with cutaneous melanoma. The dose-escalation cohort was about 83% male with a mean age of about 60 years, ranging from roughly 20 to 80. Peripheral TCRbeta sequencing was intended to test whether TCR sequence diversity was altered and clonal T-cell expansion was caused by ivuxolimab. Findings and caveats that apply to the study as a whole: Partial responders in the 0.1-3.0 mg/kg groups had among the lowest normalized peripheral clonal expansion, especially among CD8+ T cells. At doses of 0.1 to 3.0 mg/kg, clonal expansion of both CD4+ and CD8+ blood T cells was observed from baseline to week 6. After ivuxolimab, expanded clones were on average more numerous among CD8+ T cells than among CD4+ T cells. Which antigens the clonally expanded peripheral T cells were specific for was not determined. Low levels of normalized T-cell clonal expansion were also shown by some nonresponding patients.

The table lists this clone with a count of one. It has no known antigen specificity. Base qualities are not recorded, but no much larger clone differs from it by a single base. Patients with a history of autoimmune disease or receiving systemic immunosuppression were excluded from the trial. Peripheral blood for TCR sequencing was collected from all dose cohorts at baseline, on cycle 4 day 1, and on cycle 7 day 1. The samples were taken from a phase I, first-in-human, multicenter, open-label dose-escalation trial of ivuxolimab. The trial enrolled adults with locally advanced or metastatic head and neck squamous cell, hepatocellular, melanoma or renal cell carcinoma. Before TCR sequencing, CD4+ and CD8+ T cells were separately sorted from peripheral blood. Genomic DNA was extracted from sorted cells for sequencing of the TCRbeta CDR3 region. The immunoSEQ Assay was used for sequencing of TCRbeta CDR3 regions. Held by TCRdb, this immuneACCESS table contains in-frame sequences only and omits some clones. Under half of the omission traces to an unresolved V gene where checked; the cause of the rest is unknown. This sample gives approximately 40,000 clones in total; 75% to 90% of them show up just once. The ten most abundant clones make up less than 5% of the sample.

The receptor was derived from an adult with an advanced solid tumor such as melanoma, head and neck, liver or kidney cancer. Specimen: CD4+ or CD8+ T cells sorted from blood, collected in a trial of the OX40 agonist ivuxolimab.

The encoded CDR3 is CASSQDVAGSDTQYF. The DNA reads TGCGCCAGCAGCCAAGATGTCGCCGGGTCAGATACGCAGTATTTT. The V and J genes are TRBV4-3 and TRBJ2-3; no confident D gene assignment can be made. From the cysteine through the phenylalanine, the CDR3 covers 15 amino acids. The DNA shown is the 45-base CDR3, in frame from base 1. The V end loses 0 bases and the J end loses 4 bases, and a stretch of 11 bases separates them. CDR1 LGHNA and CDR2 YSLEER were looked up in the germline V gene.